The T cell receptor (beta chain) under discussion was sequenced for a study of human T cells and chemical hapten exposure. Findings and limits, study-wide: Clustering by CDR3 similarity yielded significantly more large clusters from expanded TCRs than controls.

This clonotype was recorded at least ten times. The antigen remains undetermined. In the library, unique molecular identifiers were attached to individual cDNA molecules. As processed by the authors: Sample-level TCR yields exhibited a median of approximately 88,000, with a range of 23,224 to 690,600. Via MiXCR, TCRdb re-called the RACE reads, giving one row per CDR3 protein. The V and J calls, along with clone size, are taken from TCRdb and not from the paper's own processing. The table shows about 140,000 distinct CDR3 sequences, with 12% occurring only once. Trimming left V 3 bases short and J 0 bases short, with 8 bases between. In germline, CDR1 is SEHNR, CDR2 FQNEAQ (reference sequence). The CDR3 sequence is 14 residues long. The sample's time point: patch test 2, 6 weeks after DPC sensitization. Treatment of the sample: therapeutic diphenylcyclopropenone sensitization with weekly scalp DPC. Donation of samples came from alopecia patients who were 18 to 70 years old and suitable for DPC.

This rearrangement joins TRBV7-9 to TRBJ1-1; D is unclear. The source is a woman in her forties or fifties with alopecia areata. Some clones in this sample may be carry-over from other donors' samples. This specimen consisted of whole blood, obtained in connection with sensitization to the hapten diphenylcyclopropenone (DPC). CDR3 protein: CASSFDGLNTEAFF. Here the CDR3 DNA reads TGTGCCAGCAGCTTTGACGGACTGAACACTGAAGCTTTCTTT.